This is a list of T cell receptor beta chains from one sample in a study of T cells in Graves' hyperthyroidism and ophthalmopathy. MiXCR was run by TCRdb on the multiplex PCR reads, yielding one entry per CDR3 protein. Among 300,000 to 400,000 distinct CDR3 sequences listed, 13% were seen once. The sample taken for sequencing was blood. The receptors were sampled from a young woman with Graves' hyperthyroidism. Each CDR3 is given without its conserved first and last residue. The order of the fields is CDR3 protein, CDR3 length, V gene, J gene.

ASYKDNEQF	9	TRBV19	TRBJ2-1
ASSQATGPPDTQY	13	TRBV3-1	TRBJ2-3
ASSTKWNTEAF	11	TRBV10-1	TRBJ1-1
ASSQGDSGTGEGTYEQY	17	TRBV5-1	TRBJ2-7
ASSPTPGTSPREQY	14	TRBV6-1	TRBJ2-7
AWRHPGLRVAF	11	TRBV30	TRBJ1-1
ASTRGGADIGETQY	14	TRBV5-1	TRBJ2-5
ASSVNIGRGLRNGYT	15	TRBV9	TRBJ1-2
ASSSAFSGRGADTQY	15	TRBV5-1	TRBJ2-3
STTSPLGWHTQY	12	TRBV20-1	TRBJ2-3
SALGTVQETQY	11	TRBV29-1	TRBJ2-5
ASRARGYGYT	10	TRBV2	TRBJ1-2
ASTFGTGVGYT	11	TRBV12-3/TRBV12-4	TRBJ1-2
ASAGRATGELF	11	TRBV5-1	TRBJ2-2
ASSSLGQPSSYNEQF	15	TRBV28	TRBJ2-1